These 32 T cell receptor beta chains were all obtained from the same sample, sequenced in a study of T cell responses to AZD1222 COVID-19 vaccine. This table comes from immunoSEQ multiplex PCR, and its TCRdb copy is limited to in-frame clones, with some not included. Of approximately 96,000 clones listed, just over 90% are singletons. The sequencing used peripheral blood, collected 28 days after the second AZD1222 dose. Source of these receptors: an adult who received the AZD1222 COVID-19 vaccine.

This chain uses TRBV6-4 with TRBJ2-7; tentatively, D is TRBD2 (6 bases). V lost 5 bases to trimming and J lost 2 bases, with 22 bases between them. In germline, CDR1 is MRHNA, CDR2 SNTAGT. The CDR3 spans 17 residues. The CDR3 DNA reads as TGTGCCAGCAGTTTACTTCCGGCGGGGAGTAGGACCTACGAGCAGTACTTC. Protein: CASSLLPAGSRTYEQYF.

This chain joins TRBV7-6 and TRBJ2-7, with TRBD2 matching over 7 bases. With 5 bases clipped from V and 4 bases from J, the junction kept 5 bases outside the gene matches. This CDR3 contains 13 residues. Germline-derived CDR1 and CDR2 are SGHVS and FNYEAQ. As DNA, the CDR3 is TGTGCCAGCAGCCCCCGGACTAGTTACGAGCAGTACTTC. It is translated as CASSPRTSYEQYF.

This chain joins TRBV28 and TRBJ1-5, with a tentative D call TRBD1 (6 bases). V lost 5 bases, J lost 7 bases, and 9 bases lay in between. The CDR3 is made up of 12 amino acids. The germline V gene has CDR1 MDHEN and CDR2 SYDVKM. In nucleotides, the CDR3 is TGTGCCAGCAGTGCACAGGGACAGCCCCAGCATTTT. This encodes CASSAQGQPQHF.

The gene calls are TRBV18 and TRBJ1-4, with D hard to call. The germline V and J ends were trimmed by 3 bases and 0 bases, with 14 bases remaining between them. The CDR3 has 17 residues. Per germline, CDR1 KGHSH and CDR2 LQKENI. Here the CDR3 DNA reads TGTGCCAGCTCACCGCAGGAGAGTGGGGCAACTAATGAAAAACTGTTTTTT. Its translation: CASSPQESGATNEKLFF.

The chain couples TRBV9 to TRBJ1-1; D is uncertain. The CDR3 extends over 13 amino acids. Germline CDR1 is SGDLS and CDR2 is YYNGEE. Trimming removed 0 bases from V and 8 bases from J, with 11 bases in between. Here the CDR3 DNA reads TGTGCCAGCAGCGTAGTGTCGAGCGGCGAAGCTTTCTTT. It translates to CASSVVSSGEAFF.

CDR3 sequence reads: CASSLISGSLLSNEQYF. The CDR3 DNA sequence: TGTGCCAGCAGTTTGATTAGCGGGAGCCTCCTGTCGAACGAGCAGTACTTC. V and J are TRBV28 and TRBJ2-7; 9 positions match TRBD2. V gave up 3 bases and J gave up 5 bases; unmatched junction bases: 14. CDR3 size: 17 residues. CDR1 and CDR2 (germline): MDHEN, SYDVKM.

The J gene is TRBJ1-1, the V gene TRBV9; D perhaps matches TRBD1 (6 bases). Trimming pared 4 bases from V and 1 base from J, leaving 11 bases between. The germline V gene encodes CDR1 SGDLS and CDR2 YYNGEE. This CDR3 has 14 amino acids. The CDR3 sequence: CASSLGQTNTEAFF. The DNA for the CDR3 is TGTGCCAGCAGCCTAGGACAGACGAACACTGAAGCTTTCTTT.

The V gene is TRBV6-5, the J gene TRBJ1-1; D gene ambiguous. Looked up from germline, CDR1 is MNHEY and CDR2 is SVGAGI. This CDR3 comprises 14 residues. V lost 2 bases and J lost 6, with 13 bases in between. This chain's CDR3 is CASSYGSPRAEAFF. The CDR3 coding sequence is TGTGCCAGCAGTTACGGAAGCCCACGCGCTGAAGCTTTCTTT.

The rearrangement uses TRBV6-2 or TRBV6-3 and TRBJ1-2; D possibly corresponds to TRBD1 (5 bases). Between the trimmed V and J ends, which lost 2 bases and 7 bases, there was a span of 11 bases. Germline V CDR1 and CDR2: MNHEY, SVGEGT. CDR3 length: 13 residues. CDR3 sequence: CASSYEARGGYTF. In nucleotides, the CDR3 is TGTGCCAGCAGTTACGAGGCGAGGGGTGGCTACACCTTC.

V and J are TRBV5-1 and TRBJ2-1; 10 nucleotides line up with TRBD1. The V segment lost 4 bases and the J segment 3 bases; nucleotides outside the gene matches: 4. The CDR3 runs 15 residues. Germline lookup yields CDR1 SGHRS and CDR2 YFSETQ. The CDR3 bases are TGCGCCAGCAGCGCGGGGACAGGGGTCTACAATGAGCAGTTCTTC. This encodes CASSAGTGVYNEQFF.

The J gene is TRBJ1-2, the V gene TRBV5-6; a weak D match, TRBD1 (6 bases). Germline lookup yields CDR1 SGHDT and CDR2 YYEEEE. V gave up 1 base and J gave up 11 bases, with 21 bases separating them. The CDR3 is 15 residues long. CDR3 protein: CASSLIGRGAVAYTF. The CDR3 region has the DNA TGTGCCAGCAGCTTGATCGGGCGGGGGGCCGTGGCTTACACCTTC.

The chain combines TRBV7-8 with TRBJ2-1; D gene uncertain. The V gene lost 0 bases and the J gene lost 2 bases, with 8 bases spanning the gap. CDR3 length: 15 residues. Germline V CDR1 and CDR2: SGHVS, FQNEAQ. CDR3 nucleotide sequence: TGTGCCAGCAGCTTAGCCGGAACCACCTACAATGAGCAGTTCTTC. It encodes CASSLAGTTYNEQFF.

The rearrangement uses TRBV7-2 and TRBJ2-1, with unresolved D. The V and J ends lost 5 bases and 9 bases respectively, with 11 bases between them. The CDR3 is 12 residues long. Germline values: CDR1 SGHTA, CDR2 FQGNSA. The CDR3 sequence is CASSRRLGEQFF. Written as DNA, the CDR3 is TGTGCCAGCAGCCGACGCCTAGGTGAGCAGTTCTTC.

This rearrangement joins TRBV7-3 to TRBJ2-2; 10 bases are a match to TRBD2. The CDR3 has 16 amino acids. The germline V gene encodes CDR1 SGHTA and CDR2 FQGTGA. V trimming: 4 bases; J trimming: 5 bases; junction bases outside the gene matches: 7. CDR3 DNA: TGTGCCAGCAGCTACCTAGCGGGAGAGGGTACCGGGGAGCTGTTTTTT. This codes for CASSYLAGEGTGELFF. Full variable domain (outside the CDR3, taken from reference TRBV7-3 and TRBJ2-2): GAGVSQTPSNKVTEKGKYVELRCDPISGHTALYWYRQSLGQGPEFLIYFQGTGAADDSGLPNDRFFAVRPEGSVSTLKIQRTERGDSAVYLCASSYLAGEGTGELFFGEGSRLTVL.

The rearrangement joins TRBV11-2 to TRBJ2-3, with D uncertain. V was cut by 2 bases and J by 4 bases, with 4 bases left in between. There are 12 residues in the CDR3. Germline CDR1 is SGHAT and CDR2 is FQNNGV. The CDR3 is CASSLYSDTQYF. Here the CDR3 DNA reads TGTGCCAGCAGCTTATACTCAGATACGCAGTATTTT.

The chain uses TRBV28 and TRBJ2-2, with D hard to call. The germline CDR1 and CDR2 sequences are MDHEN and SYDVKM. V was trimmed by 3 bases and J by 5 bases, leaving 19 bases between them. The length of the CDR3 is 17 residues. CDR3 DNA: TGTGCCAGCAGTTTCTACCAGCTTGACCGGCGAACCGGGGAGCTGTTTTTT. It encodes CASSFYQLDRRTGELFF.

The V and J genes are TRBV4-1 and TRBJ1-4, with TRBD1 matching over 8 bases. CDR1 is MGHRA, CDR2 YSYEKL, per germline. The trim removed 0 bases at V and 7 bases at J, leaving 4 bases unmatched. The CDR3 loop spans 15 amino acids. The CDR3 DNA is TGCGCCAGCAGCCAAGATGGGACAGGCGGTGAAAAACTGTTTTTT. The encoded protein is CASSQDGTGGEKLFF.

The rearrangement links TRBV15 to TRBJ1-3; no reliable D call. CDR1 LNHNV and CDR2 YYDKDF come from the germline V gene (reference sequence). Trimming cost V 5 bases and J 4 bases, with 21 bases left between them. The CDR3 has 17 residues. The CDR3 DNA follows: TGTGCCACCAGCGGGCAGACAAGGAATGATATCGGAAACACCATATATTTT. Translated, it gives CATSGQTRNDIGNTIYF.

This chain uses TRBV5-1 with TRBJ2-3; TRBD2 is a possible D gene (6 bases). Deletions cut 4 bases from V and 1 base from J, with 10 bases between. The CDR3 runs to 14 residues. In germline, CDR1 is SGHRS, CDR2 YFSETQ. Written as DNA, the CDR3 is TGCGCCAGCAGCGTCGGGACTGGCACAGATACGCAGTATTTT. Residues: CASSVGTGTDTQYF.

This clone turned up a few times. The chain employs TRBV6-5 and TRBJ1-5; D is perhaps TRBD1 (6 bases). Trimming shortened V by 10 bases and J by 9 bases, and 25 bases separated the two germline ends. Germline V gene lookup returns CDR1 MNHEY and CDR2 SVGAGI. The CDR3 length is 15 residues. The CDR3 bases are TGTGCCAACCCCCGGGCTAACAGGGTGAGGAGGCCCCAGCATTTT. Translation gives CANPRANRVRRPQHF.

This clone was recorded once. The CDR3 sequence: CASSPGTAENTIYF. Here the CDR3 DNA reads TGTGCCAGCTCACCAGGGACAGCGGAAAACACCATATATTTT. The chain has TRBV18 and TRBJ1-3, with 7 bases that match TRBD1. The V and J ends lost 2 bases and 6 bases, in that order; junction bases with no gene match: 4. The germline V gene encodes CDR1 KGHSH and CDR2 LQKENI. The CDR3 has 14 residues.

About this clone itself: One end of the junction is discordant with germline, which a read error may explain. The rearrangement uses TRBV29-1 and TRBJ1-2; TRBD1 is a possible D gene (6 bases). The CDR3 has 8 residues. Per germline, CDR1 SQVTM and CDR2 ANQGSEA. CDR3 sequence: CSVETGAF. As DNA, the CDR3 is TGCAGCGTTGAGACAGGAGCCTTC.

This clone appeared once. The chain uses TRBV5-1 and TRBJ1-4, with a possible D match to TRBD1 (5 bases). The germline gives CDR1 SGHRS, CDR2 YFSETQ. This CDR3 is 15 amino acids long. The germline V and J ends were trimmed by 2 bases and 5 bases, with 13 bases remaining between them. The CDR3 DNA follows: TGCGCCAGCAGCTTCGGGGCCGAACCGAATGAAAAACTGTTTTTT. Amino acids: CASSFGAEPNEKLFF.

V and J are TRBV18 and TRBJ2-5; D remains unclear. The V gene lost 3 bases and the J gene lost 1 base, with 3 bases spanning the gap. This CDR3 comprises 12 residues. Looked up from germline, CDR1 is KGHSH and CDR2 is LQKENI. The DNA for the CDR3 is TGTGCCAGCTCACCTGCCCAAGAGACCCAGTACTTC. It codes for CASSPAQETQYF.

This chain uses TRBV11-3 with TRBJ2-2; D gene unclear. V lost 4 bases and J lost 7, with 16 bases in between. The germline V gene has CDR1 SGHNT and CDR2 YENEEA. CDR3 size: 15 residues. CDR3 bases: TGTGCCAGCAGCTCAACCGGACGGGCCAACGGGGAGCTGTTTTTT. Its translation: CASSSTGRANGELFF.

The chain couples TRBV5-1 to TRBJ2-7, with D perhaps TRBD1 (6 bases). V lost 1 base, J lost 1 base, and 9 bases lay in between. Per the germline V gene, CDR1 is SGHRS and CDR2 is YFSETQ. This CDR3 contains 14 residues. CDR3 loop: CASSLSGQSYEQYF. The CDR3 DNA reads TGCGCCAGCAGCTTGTCCGGACAGTCCTACGAGCAGTACTTC.

The rearrangement links TRBV5-1 to TRBJ2-3; TRBD2 agrees at 8 bases. The germline V gene encodes CDR1 SGHRS and CDR2 YFSETQ. This CDR3 comprises 15 residues. Trimming took 0 bases from V and 2 from J; bases not matched to a gene: 2. The CDR3 region is CASSLAGLDTDTQYF. The CDR3 nucleotides read TGCGCCAGCAGCTTGGCGGGACTAGACACAGATACGCAGTATTTT.

The chain carries TRBV5-1 and TRBJ2-2; 11 bases match TRBD1. The CDR3 contains 14 residues. Looked up from germline, CDR1 is SGHRS and CDR2 is YFSETQ. V lost 7 bases and J lost 8; bases outside the gene matches: 7. CDR3 amino acids: CASSGQGAYGELFF. In DNA, the CDR3 is TGCGCCAGCTCCGGACAGGGGGCATATGGGGAGCTGTTTTTT.

Only one count was recorded for this clone. The J gene is TRBJ2-1, the V gene TRBV6-5, with D possibly matching TRBD1 (5 bases). The CDR3 totals 14 residues. The V and J ends lost 7 bases and 9 bases respectively, with 19 bases between them. Per germline, CDR1 MNHEY and CDR2 SVGAGI. CDR3 in amino acids: CASTLGVGQGEQFF. DNA for the CDR3: TGTGCCAGCACGCTCGGAGTGGGGCAGGGTGAGCAGTTCTTC.

The gene calls are TRBV18 and TRBJ1-2, with a weak D call TRBD1 (5 bases). Trimming pared 0 bases from V and 8 bases from J, leaving 13 bases between. Germline V CDR1 and CDR2: KGHSH, LQKENI. This CDR3 has 14 residues. This chain's CDR3 is CASSPPDGEGGYTF. CDR3 bases: TGTGCCAGCTCACCACCTGACGGTGAGGGGGGCTACACCTTC.

This CDR3 reads CSCELAGAEEQYF. The CDR3 coding sequence is TGCAGCTGTGAACTAGCGGGAGCCGAAGAGCAGTACTTC. The chain links TRBV29-1 to TRBJ2-7, with 11 bases matching TRBD2. Germline-derived CDR1 and CDR2 are SQVTM and ANQGSEA. The CDR3 totals 13 residues. Trimming removed 8 bases from V and 7 bases from J; junction bases left unmatched: 10.

The V gene is TRBV27, the J gene TRBJ1-2; no definite D call. CDR3 size: 17 residues. V lost 2 bases and J 4 bases, leaving 20 bases between the germline ends. Germline CDR1 and CDR2: MNHEY and SMNVEV (reference sequence). The CDR3 sequence is CASSLIPGEGWIYGYTF. The DNA of the CDR3 is TGTGCCAGCAGTTTAATCCCCGGGGAGGGATGGATCTATGGCTACACCTTC.